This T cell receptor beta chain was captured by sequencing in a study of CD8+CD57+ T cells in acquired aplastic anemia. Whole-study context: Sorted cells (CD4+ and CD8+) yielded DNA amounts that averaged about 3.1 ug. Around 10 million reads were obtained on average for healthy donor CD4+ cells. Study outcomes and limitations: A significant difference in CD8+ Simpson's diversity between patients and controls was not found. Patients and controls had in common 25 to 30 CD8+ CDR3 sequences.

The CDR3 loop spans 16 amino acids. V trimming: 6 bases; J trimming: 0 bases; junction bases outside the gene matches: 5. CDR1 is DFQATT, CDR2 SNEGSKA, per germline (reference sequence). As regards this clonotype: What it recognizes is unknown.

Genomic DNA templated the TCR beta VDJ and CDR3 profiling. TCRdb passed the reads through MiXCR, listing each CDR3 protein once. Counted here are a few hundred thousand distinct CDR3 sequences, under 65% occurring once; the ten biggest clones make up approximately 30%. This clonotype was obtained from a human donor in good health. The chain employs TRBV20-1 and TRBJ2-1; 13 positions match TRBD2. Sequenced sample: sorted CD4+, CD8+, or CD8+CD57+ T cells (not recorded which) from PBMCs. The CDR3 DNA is TGCAGTGCATGGACTAGCGGGGGACCCTCCTACAATGAGCAGTTCTTC. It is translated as CSAWTSGGPSYNEQFF.